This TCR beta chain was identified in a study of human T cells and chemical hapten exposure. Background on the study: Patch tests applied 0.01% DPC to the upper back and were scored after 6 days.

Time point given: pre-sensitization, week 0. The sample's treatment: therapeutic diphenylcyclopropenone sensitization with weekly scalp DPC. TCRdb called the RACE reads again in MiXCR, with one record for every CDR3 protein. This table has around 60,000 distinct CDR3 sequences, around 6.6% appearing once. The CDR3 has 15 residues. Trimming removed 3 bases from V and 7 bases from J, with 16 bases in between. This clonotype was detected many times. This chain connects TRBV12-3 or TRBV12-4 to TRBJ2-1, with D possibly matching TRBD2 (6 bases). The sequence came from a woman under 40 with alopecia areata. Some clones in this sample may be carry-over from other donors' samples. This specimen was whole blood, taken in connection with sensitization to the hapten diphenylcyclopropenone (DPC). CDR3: CASSFSGGPHNEQFF. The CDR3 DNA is TGTGCCAGCAGTTTCTCCGGGGGACCTCATAATGAGCAGTTCTTC.